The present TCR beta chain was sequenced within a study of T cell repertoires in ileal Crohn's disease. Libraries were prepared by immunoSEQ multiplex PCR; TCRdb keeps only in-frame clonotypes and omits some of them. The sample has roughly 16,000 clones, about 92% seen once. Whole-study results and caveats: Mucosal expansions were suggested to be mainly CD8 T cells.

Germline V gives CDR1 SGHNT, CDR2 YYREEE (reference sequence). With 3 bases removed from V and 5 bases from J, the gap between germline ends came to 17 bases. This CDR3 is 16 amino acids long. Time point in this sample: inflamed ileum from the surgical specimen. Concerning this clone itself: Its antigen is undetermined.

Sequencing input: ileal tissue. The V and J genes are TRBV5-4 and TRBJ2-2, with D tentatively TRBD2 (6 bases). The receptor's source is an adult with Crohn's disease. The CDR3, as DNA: TGTGCCAGCAGCTCTGGAGCGGGTGGGGAAACCGGGGAGCTGTTTTTT. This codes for CASSSGAGGETGELFF. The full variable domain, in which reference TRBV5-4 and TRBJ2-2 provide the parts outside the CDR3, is ETGVTQSPTHLIKTRGQQVTLRCSSQSGHNTVSWYQQALGQGPQFIFQYYREEENGRGNFPPRFSGLQFPNYSSELNVNALELDDSALYLCASSSGAGGETGELFFGEGSRLTVL.